Presented here are 5 T cell receptor beta chains from one specimen sequenced in a study of T cell responses to AZD1222 COVID-19 vaccine. Libraries were prepared by immunoSEQ multiplex PCR; TCRdb keeps only in-frame clonotypes and omits some of them. Here the sample spans under 30,000 clones, about 90% being singletons. Source: peripheral blood, taken 28 days after the second AZD1222 dose. The receptors shown here come from an adult who received the AZD1222 COVID-19 vaccine.

The chain joins TRBV5-4 to TRBJ2-7; D unclear. CDR1 SGHNT and CDR2 YYREEE come from the germline V gene (reference sequence). The CDR3 spans 11 residues. With 1 base removed from V and 3 bases from J, the gap between germline ends came to 2 bases. Here the CDR3 reads CASSLRYEQYF. As DNA, the CDR3 is TGTGCCAGCAGCTTGCGCTACGAGCAGTACTTC.

V is TRBV24-1 and J is TRBJ2-1; the match to TRBD2 covers 12 bases. Losses at the gene ends were 4 bases for V and 7 bases for J; bases not matched to a gene: 7. CDR3 length: 16 residues. Germline V gene data show CDR1 as KGHDR and CDR2 as SFDVKD. CDR3 protein: CATSEPTSGSLNEQFF. Written as DNA, the CDR3 is TGTGCCACCAGTGAGCCGACTAGCGGGAGCTTGAATGAGCAGTTCTTC.

This chain connects TRBV18 to TRBJ2-7; 11 bases map to TRBD2. Germline CDR1 KGHSH, CDR2 LQKENI. Trimming removed 0 bases from V and 4 bases from J; junction bases left unmatched: 2. The CDR3 is 15 amino acids. Here the CDR3 reads CASSPPTSGSYEQYF. For the CDR3, the DNA is TGTGCCAGCTCACCACCAACTAGCGGGAGTTACGAGCAGTACTTC.

The V and J genes are TRBV2 and TRBJ2-1, with 14 bases lining up with TRBD2. The germline gives CDR1 SNHLY, CDR2 FYNNEI. The CDR3 sequence is 15 residues long. Trimming removed 6 bases from V and 6 bases from J; junction bases left unmatched: 4. In DNA form, the CDR3 reads TGTGCCAGCAGGGGACTAGCGGGAGTACTCAATGAGCAGTTCTTC. Amino acids: CASRGLAGVLNEQFF.

The V call is TRBV4-2, the J call TRBJ1-5; no clear D. The CDR3 runs to 15 residues. CDR1 and CDR2 (germline): LGHNA, YNFKEQ. The V end lost 4 bases, the J end lost 3 bases, and 13 bases lay between the germline ends. CDR3 region: CASSPTWLNNQPQHF. The CDR3 nucleotides read TGTGCCAGCAGCCCGACGTGGCTAAACAATCAGCCCCAGCATTTT.